This T cell receptor (beta chain) stems from a study of CD8+ T cells in alopecia areata. Alopecia areata patients had lesional scalp punch biopsies and peripheral blood taken from them. PBMCs served as the source from which CD4+ and CD8+ T cells were sorted. In germline, CDR1 is MNHEY, CDR2 SMNVEV (reference sequence). V was shortened by 4 bases and J by 0 bases, with 4 bases between the two germline ends. This CDR3 spans 12 amino acids. Study-level points and caveats: Compared with normal scalp, lesional scalp had higher clonality and more expanded CD8+ clones. TCR sharing was clearer in mice than between patients, perhaps partly owing to patient HLA diversity.

This clone occurred once. Its specificity is not known. Sequencing relied on a cDNA template that was reverse transcribed from extracted RNA. The method was immunoSEQ multiplex PCR; TCRdb's version includes in-frame clones alone and lacks a portion of them. This table holds fewer than 70,000 clones, about 44% found once. The receptor was derived from a human donor with alopecia areata. The sample consisted of NKG2D-low CD8+ T cells sorted from blood. V usage is TRBV27 and J usage is TRBJ2-7; unclear D gene. In nucleotides, the CDR3 is TGTGCCAGCAGTTCTCTCTCCTACGAGCAGTACTTC. Amino acids: CASSSLSYEQYF.